The following is a T cell receptor beta chain sequence with its context. Antigen specificity is unknown. The ends were cut back, 7 bases at V and 8 bases at J, with 12 bases in the middle. Germline values: CDR1 SNHLY, CDR2 FYNNEI. There are 12 residues in the CDR3. Primers: 60 Vbeta forward and 13 Jbeta reverse. Sequencing used immunoSEQ multiplex PCR; TCRdb keeps in-frame clones, though not all of them. In the table there are 190,000 or so clones, about four fifths of which are singletons. The sample belongs to a study of cytomegalovirus exposure and HLA in healthy donors. Findings of the study overall: Whilst most TCR sequences proved rare, a subset of public TCRs occurred across many donors. Cytomegalovirus-associated status was assigned to 164 TCR beta chains. V- and J-gene trimming in TCR beta was tied to a missense DCLRE1C variant by an analysis performed later. For most TCR beta V segments, an earlier analysis put the productive rate at about 87% or about 30% of the time.

V usage is TRBV2 and J usage is TRBJ2-1; D may be TRBD2 (5 bases). The receptor comes from a girl under 18 in good health and CMV-seropositive. Sequencing input: PBMCs. The CDR3 here is CASKRSAHEQFF. CDR3 in DNA: TGTGCCAGCAAACGTAGCGCCCATGAGCAGTTCTTC.